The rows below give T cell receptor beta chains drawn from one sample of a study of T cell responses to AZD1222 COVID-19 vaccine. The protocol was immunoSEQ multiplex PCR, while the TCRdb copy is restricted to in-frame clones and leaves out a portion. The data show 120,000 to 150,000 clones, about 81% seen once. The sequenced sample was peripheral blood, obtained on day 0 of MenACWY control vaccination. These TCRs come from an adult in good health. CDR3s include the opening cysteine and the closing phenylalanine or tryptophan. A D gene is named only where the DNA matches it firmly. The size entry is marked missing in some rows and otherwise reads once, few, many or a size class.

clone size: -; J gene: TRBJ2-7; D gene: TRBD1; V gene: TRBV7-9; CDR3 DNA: TGTGCCAGCAGGGAGACAGGGAGAGCCTACGAGCAGTACTTC; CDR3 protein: CASRETGRAYEQYF
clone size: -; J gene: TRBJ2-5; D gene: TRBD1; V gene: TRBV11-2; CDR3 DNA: TGTGCCAGCAGCTTAGAGGTGGGGACAGGGCCGCGCCACAAAGAGACCCAGTACTTC; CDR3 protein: CASSLEVGTGPRHKETQYF
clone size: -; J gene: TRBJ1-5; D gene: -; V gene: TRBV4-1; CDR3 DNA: TGCGCCAGCAGCCAGCATTACCTCGCGGGGGGCAGTCAGCCCCAGCATTTT; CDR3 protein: CASSQHYLAGGSQPQHF
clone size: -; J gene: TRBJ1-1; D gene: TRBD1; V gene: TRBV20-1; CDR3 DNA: TGCAGTGCCCTTGGGACAGCCGAAGCTTTCTTT; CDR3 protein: CSALGTAEAFF
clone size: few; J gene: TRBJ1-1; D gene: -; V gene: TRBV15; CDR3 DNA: TGTGCCACCAGCATAGGACAGCTGAACACTGAAGCTTTCTTT; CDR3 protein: CATSIGQLNTEAFF
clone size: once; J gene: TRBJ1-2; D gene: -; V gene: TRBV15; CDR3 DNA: TGTGCCACCAGCAGAGCAAGGAGTGGCTACACCTTC; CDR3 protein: CATSRARSGYTF
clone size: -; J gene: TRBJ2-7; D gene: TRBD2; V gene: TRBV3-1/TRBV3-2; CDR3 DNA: TGTGCCAGCAGCCGCACTAGCGGGGGGCCTAGCTCCTACGAGCAGTACTTC; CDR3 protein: CASSRTSGGPSSYEQYF
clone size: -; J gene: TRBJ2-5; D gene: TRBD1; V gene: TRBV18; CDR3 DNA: TGTGCCAGCTCATCAGGACAGGGAGAGACCCAGTACTTC; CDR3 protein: CASSSGQGETQYF
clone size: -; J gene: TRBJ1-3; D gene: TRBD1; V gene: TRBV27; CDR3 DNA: TGTGCCAGCGGGGACAGGGCGCGCGGAAACACCATATATTTT; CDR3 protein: CASGDRARGNTIYF
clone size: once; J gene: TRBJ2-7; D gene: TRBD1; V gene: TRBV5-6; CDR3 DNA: TGTGCCAGCAGTCTCCCCGGGACAGGGCAGTCCTACGAGCAGTACTTC; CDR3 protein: CASSLPGTGQSYEQYF
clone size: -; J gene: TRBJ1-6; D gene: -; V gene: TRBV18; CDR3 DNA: TGTGCCAGCTCACCAGGGGTGGGCCCTCCCCTCCACTTT; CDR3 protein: CASSPGVGPPLHF
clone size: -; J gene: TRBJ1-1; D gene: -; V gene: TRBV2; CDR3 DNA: TGTGCCAGCACAGATCGAGGGTGGTCGGAGTCTGAAGCTTTCTTT; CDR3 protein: CASTDRGWSESEAFF
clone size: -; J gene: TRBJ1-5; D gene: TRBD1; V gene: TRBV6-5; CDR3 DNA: TGTGCCAGCAGGTACGACAGGGGACAGCCCCAGCATTTT; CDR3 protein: CASRYDRGQPQHF
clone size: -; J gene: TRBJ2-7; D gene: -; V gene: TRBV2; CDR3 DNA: TGTGCCAGCAGTGAAGCGCTTCCCCGGCTCGCCTACGAGCAGTACTTC; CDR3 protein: CASSEALPRLAYEQYF
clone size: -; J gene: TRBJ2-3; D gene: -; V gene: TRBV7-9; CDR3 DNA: TGTGCCAGCAGCGGTGGGGCCCCTTACACAGATACGCAGTATTTT; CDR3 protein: CASSGGAPYTDTQYF
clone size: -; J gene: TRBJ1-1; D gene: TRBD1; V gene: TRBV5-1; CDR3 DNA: TGCGCCAGCAGCCCCGAACAGGGGGGAGCTTTCTTT; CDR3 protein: CASSPEQGGAFF
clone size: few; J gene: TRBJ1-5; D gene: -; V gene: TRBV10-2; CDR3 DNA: TGCGCCAGCAGCCAACAGGGCTACAATCAGCCCCAGCATTTT; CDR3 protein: CASSQQGYNQPQHF
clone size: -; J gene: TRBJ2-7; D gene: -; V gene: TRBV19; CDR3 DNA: TGTGCCAGTAGTATAGTAGGGAGGACCGAGCAGTACTTC; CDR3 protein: CASSIVGRTEQYF
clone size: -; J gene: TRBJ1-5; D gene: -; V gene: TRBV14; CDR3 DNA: TGTGCCAGCAGACGGACAGCACAATCCTACAATCAGCCCCAGCATTTT; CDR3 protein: CASRRTAQSYNQPQHF
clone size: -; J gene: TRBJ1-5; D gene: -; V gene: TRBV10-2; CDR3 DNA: TGCGCCAGCAGTGAGTCAAAAAATCAGCCCCAGCATTTT; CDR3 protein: CASSESKNQPQHF
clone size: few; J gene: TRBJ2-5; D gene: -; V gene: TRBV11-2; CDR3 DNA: TGTGCCAGCAGCCCCAGTCGGAGGGGGGGCGGGGAGACCCAGTACTTC; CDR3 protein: CASSPSRRGGGETQYF
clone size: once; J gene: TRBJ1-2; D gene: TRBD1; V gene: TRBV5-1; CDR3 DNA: TGCGCCAGCAGCTCCGGGACAGGGCTAGGCTATGGCTACACCTTC; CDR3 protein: CASSSGTGLGYGYTF
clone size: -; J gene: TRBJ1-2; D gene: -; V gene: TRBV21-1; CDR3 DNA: TGTGCCAGCAGCACCCGACAGGTCCCTCCTCAGGGCTACACCTTC; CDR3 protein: CASSTRQVPPQGYTF
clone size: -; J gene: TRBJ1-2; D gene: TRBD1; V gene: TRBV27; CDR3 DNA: TGTGCCAGCAGTCTCTTGACAGGGGGGGGAGGCTACACCTTC; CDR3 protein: CASSLLTGGGGYTF
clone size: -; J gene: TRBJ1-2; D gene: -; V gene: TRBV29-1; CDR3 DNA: TGCAGCGTTGAAGAGGGGGAGTTCCGAGGCTACACCTTC; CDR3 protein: CSVEEGEFRGYTF
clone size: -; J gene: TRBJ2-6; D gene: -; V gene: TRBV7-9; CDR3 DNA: TGTGCCAGCAGTAGCTCTGGGGCCAACGTCCTGACTTTC; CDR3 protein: CASSSSGANVLTF
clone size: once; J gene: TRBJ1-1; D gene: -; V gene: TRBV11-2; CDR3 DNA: TGTGCCAGCAGCCCTATATCCACTGAAGCTTTCTTT; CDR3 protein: CASSPISTEAFF
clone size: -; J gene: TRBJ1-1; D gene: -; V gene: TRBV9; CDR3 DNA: TGTGCCAGCAGCCCGACCCAAGGTGCGCCGGAAGCTTTCTTT; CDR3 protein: CASSPTQGAPEAFF
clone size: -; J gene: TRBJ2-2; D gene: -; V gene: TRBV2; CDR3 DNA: TGTGCCAGCAGTGAGTCCCCAGGGGTGCCCACCGGGGAGCTGTTTTTT; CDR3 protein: CASSESPGVPTGELFF
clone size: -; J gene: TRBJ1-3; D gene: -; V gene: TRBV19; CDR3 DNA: TGTGCCAGTAGTATAACAGGAACTGGAAACACCATATATTTT; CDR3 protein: CASSITGTGNTIYF
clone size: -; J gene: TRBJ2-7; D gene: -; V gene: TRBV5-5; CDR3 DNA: TGTGCCAGCAGCTTGGTGGGGCAGAGCTCCTACGAGCAGTACTTC; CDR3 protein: CASSLVGQSSYEQYF
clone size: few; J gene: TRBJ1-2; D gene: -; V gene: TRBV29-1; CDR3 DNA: TGCAGCGTTGTAGGGGGGTCAGGGTCCGGTAACTATGGCTACACCTTC; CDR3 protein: CSVVGGSGSGNYGYTF
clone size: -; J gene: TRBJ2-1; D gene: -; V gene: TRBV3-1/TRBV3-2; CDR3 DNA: TGTGCCAGCAGCCAAGTAGGCCAGGGCAATGAGCAGTTCTTC; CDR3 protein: CASSQVGQGNEQFF
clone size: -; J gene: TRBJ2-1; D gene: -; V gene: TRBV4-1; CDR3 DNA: TGCGCCAGCAGCCAAGATTGGAGGGGCGGCGTGGGTGAGCAGTTCTTC; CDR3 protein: CASSQDWRGGVGEQFF
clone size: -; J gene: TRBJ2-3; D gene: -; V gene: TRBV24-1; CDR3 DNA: TGTGCCACCAGTGATTTGGGGTCCGGAGATACGCAGTATTTT; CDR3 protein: CATSDLGSGDTQYF
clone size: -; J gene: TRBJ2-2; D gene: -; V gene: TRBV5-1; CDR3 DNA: TGCGCCAGCAGCTTGGGGGGGACGAACACCGGGGAGCTGTTTTTT; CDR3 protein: CASSLGGTNTGELFF
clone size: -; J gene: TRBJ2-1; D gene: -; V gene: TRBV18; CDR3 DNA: TGTGCCAGCTCGCGGGCGGACGGCTACGAGCAGTTCTTC; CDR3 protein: CASSRADGYEQFF
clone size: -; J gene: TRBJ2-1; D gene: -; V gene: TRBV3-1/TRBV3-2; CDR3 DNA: TGTGCCAGCAGCCAAAGTGGGAGCCGCCGCAATGAGCAGTTCTTC; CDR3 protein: CASSQSGSRRNEQFF
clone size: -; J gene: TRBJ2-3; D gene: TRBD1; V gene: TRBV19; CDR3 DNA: TGTGCCAGTAGTATGGCTGGAGGCAGGGGGAGCACAGATACGCAGTATTTT; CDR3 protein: CASSMAGGRGSTDTQYF
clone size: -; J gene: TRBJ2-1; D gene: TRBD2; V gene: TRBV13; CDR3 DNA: TGTGCCAGCAGCTTACAGCGAGACGGGGGGGTGTACAATGAGCAGTTCTTC; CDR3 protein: CASSLQRDGGVYNEQFF
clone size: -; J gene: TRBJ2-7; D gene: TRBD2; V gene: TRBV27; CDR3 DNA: TGTGCCAGCAGTTCCCTAGCGGGGGGCGACTACGAGCAGTACTTC; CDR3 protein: CASSSLAGGDYEQYF
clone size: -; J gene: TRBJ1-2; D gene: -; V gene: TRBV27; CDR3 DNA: TGTGCCAGCAGTCCCTCAGGTAGCTATGGCTACACCTTC; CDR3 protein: CASSPSGSYGYTF